This T cell receptor (beta chain) was recorded in a study of shared clonotypes between healthy human individuals. Whole-study results and caveats: There were few donors, and this limited the genetic and exposure-history diversity represented.

Original methodology: ImmunoSEQ yielded junction-only sequences lacking quality scores, so filtering differed. Here immunoSEQ multiplex PCR was the method, and the copy in TCRdb shows in-frame clones only, minus some. V and J calls plus clone size are reproduced from that table; the DNA served to infer D and trimming. Altogether roughly 680,000 clones are present, 72% being singletons, with the ten largest covering over 1.5%. J was trimmed by 4 bases and V by 0 bases; bases with no gene match: 1. This CDR3 spans 15 amino acids. The V gene's germline CDR1 is SGDLS and CDR2 YYNGEE. In this sample, this clone turned up many times. Its antigen is unknown.

The sequencing sample was made of memory CD4+ T cells sorted from blood. Stated subset: CD45RA-negative fraction. The TCR comes from a woman in her twenties or thirties in good health. The chain carries TRBV9 and TRBJ1-4, with 9 bases lining up with TRBD1. As DNA, the CDR3 is TGTGCCAGCAGCGTAGGGGACAGGGTTAATGAAAAACTGTTTTTT. It codes for CASSVGDRVNEKLFF.